The 21 T cell receptor beta chains reported below all come from one sample, sequenced in a study of blood T cells in healthy people across ages. A second PCR, run for about 7 to 11 cycles, used a sample-barcoded 5' primer plus a J-beta primer mix. Each CDR3 protein is one row after TCRdb ran MiXCR on the 5' RACE reads. The sample carries over 500,000 distinct CDR3 sequences, around 50% recorded once. Sequenced sample: blood. The receptors stem from a woman older than 75 in good health.

This clonotype has more than one count but fewer than ten. The chain joins TRBV29-1 to TRBJ2-7; TRBD1 matches 7 bases. J was trimmed by 0 bases and V by 4 bases; bases with no gene match: 3. Germline V gives CDR1 SQVTM, CDR2 ANQGSEA. CDR3 length: 13 amino acids. CDR3 sequence: CSVVRDSSYEQYF. The CDR3 DNA is TGCAGCGTTGTACGGGACAGCTCCTACGAGCAGTACTTC.

The chain carries TRBV3-1 and TRBJ2-2, with 10 bases identical to TRBD2. V lost 4 bases, J lost 7 bases, and 9 bases stayed unmatched. Germline V gene sequence: CDR1 LGHDT, CDR2 YNNKEL (reference sequence). The CDR3 covers 16 residues. The CDR3 nucleotides are TGTGCCAGCAGCCTATTGCTAGCGGGGGCCGTCGGGGAGCTGTTTTTT. Encoded protein: CASSLLLAGAVGELFF.

This clonotype has more than one count but fewer than ten. With a much larger clone just one base away, this may be a read error. This rearrangement joins TRBV10-3 to TRBJ2-7; TRBD2 aligns across 10 bases. The V segment lost 2 bases and the J segment 7 bases; nucleotides outside the gene matches: 17. This CDR3 contains 18 residues. Per the germline V gene, CDR1 is ENHRY and CDR2 is SYGVKD. As DNA, the CDR3 is TGTGCCATCAGTGAGCGGCGGCGAAGCGGGAGGGATTTCAATGAGCAGTACTTC. It translates to CAISERRRSGRDFNEQYF.

This clonotype came up a few times. The CDR3 protein is CASSPGSAANTGELFF. The CDR3 DNA sequence: TGTGCCAGCAGCCCCGGGAGCGCCGCGAACACCGGGGAGCTGTTTTTT. The V call is TRBV7-8, the J call TRBJ2-2; possibly TRBD2 for D (6 bases). Germline CDR1 is SGHVS and CDR2 is FQNEAQ. The length of the CDR3 is 16 residues. V lost 5 bases, J lost 0 bases, and 13 bases lay in between.

This clonotype was detected many times. This rearrangement joins TRBV7-9 to TRBJ2-1; D uncertain. Germline assignment: CDR1 SEHNR and CDR2 FQNEAQ (reference sequence). Between the trimmed V and J ends, which lost 5 bases and 8 bases, there was a span of 13 bases. This CDR3 comprises 13 residues. CDR3 sequence reads: CASSRPSWDEQFF. The DNA of the CDR3 is TGTGCCAGCAGCCGCCCCTCATGGGATGAGCAGTTCTTC.

This clonotype was found many times. This chain links TRBV7-2 with TRBJ2-7, with 11 bases identical to TRBD2. Germline V lookup: CDR1 SGHTA, CDR2 FQGNSA. The CDR3 sequence is 16 residues long. V shed 5 bases and J 2 bases; nucleotides not matched to a gene: 8. Written as DNA, the CDR3 is TGTGCCAGCAGCGCGATGGGACTAGCGGTCCCCTACGAGCAGTACTTC. It translates to CASSAMGLAVPYEQYF.

This clonotype was detected only once. CDR3 in amino acids: CSASPMGAGLVRQYF. The CDR3 nucleotides read TGCAGTGCTAGCCCTATGGGTGCGGGTCTGGTACGGCAGTACTTC. The V gene is TRBV20-1, the J gene TRBJ2-7; weak D call: TRBD2 (5 bases). Germline V gene sequence: CDR1 DFQATT, CDR2 SNEGSKA (reference sequence). This CDR3 is built from 15 residues. The V and J ends lost 3 bases and 9 bases respectively, with 24 bases between them.

This clonotype was seen at least ten times. The chain employs TRBV20-1 and TRBJ2-3; tentatively, D is TRBD1 (5 bases). Per the germline V gene, CDR1 is DFQATT and CDR2 is SNEGSKA (reference sequence). The V end lost 6 bases, the J end lost 0 bases, and 13 bases lay between the germline ends. The CDR3 has 14 residues. The chain's CDR3 is CSARWGPSTDTQYF. For the CDR3, the DNA is TGCAGTGCGCGTTGGGGCCCTAGCACAGATACGCAGTATTTT.

The rearrangement joins TRBV12-5 to TRBJ2-1; D possibly corresponds to TRBD1 (6 bases). The CDR3 spans 13 residues. Trimming removed 5 bases at V and 8 bases at J, with 13 bases between. Per the germline V gene, CDR1 is LGHNT and CDR2 is FRNRAP. The CDR3 DNA sequence: TGTGCTAGTGGTGCAGGGGCGCAGGATGAGCAGTTCTTC. Translating it yields CASGAGAQDEQFF.

This rearrangement joins TRBV6-2 or TRBV6-3 to TRBJ2-7; 10 bases match TRBD2. The CDR3 spans 14 residues. In germline, CDR1 is MNHEY, CDR2 SVGEGT. Trimming removed 7 bases from V and 3 bases from J; junction bases left unmatched: 6. CDR3 loop: CASTSSGRSYEQYF. In DNA, the CDR3 is TGTGCCAGCACCAGTAGCGGGAGGAGCTACGAGCAGTACTTC.

The J gene is TRBJ1-5, the V gene TRBV29-1; D is unclear. Trimming removed 5 bases at V and 0 bases at J, with 11 bases between. Germline V CDR1 and CDR2: SQVTM, ANQGSEA. The CDR3 spans 14 residues. The CDR3: CSVLQPYSNQPQHF. The DNA for the CDR3 is TGCAGCGTTTTACAGCCTTATAGCAATCAGCCCCAGCATTTT.

Ten or more counts support this clonotype. The chain couples TRBV10-3 to TRBJ2-3, with D tentatively TRBD2 (6 bases). Germline lookup yields CDR1 ENHRY and CDR2 SYGVKD. This CDR3 contains 12 residues. V gave up 7 bases and J gave up 4 bases, with 9 bases separating them. This CDR3 reads CAITGGADTQYF. The CDR3 region has the DNA TGTGCCATCACCGGAGGGGCAGATACGCAGTATTTT.

The J gene is TRBJ1-4, the V gene TRBV29-1, with 9 bases lining up with TRBD1. There are 13 residues in the CDR3. V lost 7 bases and J lost 8; bases outside the gene matches: 8. The germline V gene encodes CDR1 SQVTM and CDR2 ANQGSEA. The CDR3 DNA reads as TGCAGCGCACGTACAGGGGGCGCGGAAAAACTGTTTTTT. Protein: CSARTGGAEKLFF.

This clonotype was recorded only once. The J gene is TRBJ2-5, the V gene TRBV5-1; 8 bases align to TRBD1. V was clipped by 2 bases and J by 1 base; unmatched bases: 4. This CDR3 spans 15 amino acids. The germline CDR1 and CDR2 sequences are SGHRS and YFSETQ. CDR3 sequence (DNA): TGCGCCAGCAGCTTATACAGGGGGTTCCAAGAGACCCAGTACTTC. Translation: CASSLYRGFQETQYF.

The chain recombines TRBV29-1 with TRBJ2-1; no reliable D call. V lost 1 base, J lost 9 bases, and 7 bases lay in between. CDR1 is SQVTM, CDR2 ANQGSEA, per germline. The CDR3 has 11 amino acids. The CDR3: CSVEVAREQFF. DNA of the CDR3: TGCAGCGTTGAAGTGGCTCGTGAGCAGTTCTTC.

This clonotype was counted ten times or more. The chain has TRBV29-1 and TRBJ2-3; D is unclear. CDR1 SQVTM and CDR2 ANQGSEA come from the germline V gene. V lost 7 bases and J 3 bases, leaving 5 bases between the germline ends. This CDR3 is 10 amino acids long. CDR3 in DNA: TGCAGCGCCGGGACAGATACGCAGTATTTT. Protein: CSAGTDTQYF.

CDR3 sequence reads: CSAGRQGYEQFF. The CDR3, as DNA: TGCAGTGCTGGACGACAGGGGTATGAGCAGTTCTTC. The V and J genes are TRBV20-1 and TRBJ2-1; 8 bases fit TRBD1. This CDR3 comprises 12 residues. V trimming: 5 bases; J trimming: 8 bases; junction bases outside the gene matches: 5. Germline V gives CDR1 DFQATT, CDR2 SNEGSKA (reference sequence).

About this clonotype itself: This may stem from a read error, because a much larger clone lies one nucleotide away. V usage is TRBV9 and J usage is TRBJ2-5, with D possibly being TRBD2 (7 bases). Germline values: CDR1 SGDLS, CDR2 YYNGEE. V dropped 0 bases and J dropped 11 bases, with 26 bases sitting between them. The CDR3 is 17 residues long. The CDR3 bases are TGTGCCAGCAGCGTAGTAGGAGGGGGGGGCTTTGACGATGAGCAGTACTTC. This sequence encodes CASSVVGGGGFDDEQYF. Variable domain in full (rest from reference TRBV9 and TRBJ2-5): DSGVTQTPKHLITATGQRVTLRCSPRSGDLSVYWYQQSLDQGLQFLIQYYNGEERAKGNILERFSAQQFPDLHSELNLSSLELGDSALYFCASSVVGGGGFDDEQYFGPGTRLLVL.

This clonotype was picked up many times. The genes are TRBV5-1 and TRBJ2-1; maybe TRBD2 (6 bases). CDR3 length: 14 residues. The ends were cut back, 3 bases at V and 8 bases at J, with 15 bases in the middle. Per germline, CDR1 SGHRS and CDR2 YFSETQ. The CDR3 reads CASSSVGGRYEQFF. The CDR3 DNA reads as TGCGCCAGCAGCTCGGTCGGAGGGCGGTATGAGCAGTTCTTC.

A word on this clonotype: A much larger clone differs by one base, so this may be a read error. V and J are TRBV7-3 and TRBJ2-1; D possibly corresponds to TRBD1 (6 bases). This CDR3 is built from 13 residues. Germline-derived CDR1 and CDR2 are SGHTA and FQGTGA. The CDR3 DNA sequence: TGTGCCAGCAGTACAGGACAGAGCAATGAGCGGTTCTTC. Translating gives CASSTGQSNERFF.

The sample holds one count of this clonotype. J is TRBJ2-7 and V is TRBV7-2; TRBD2 might be the D (5 bases). The CDR3 length is 14 residues. Germline V gives CDR1 SGHTA, CDR2 FQGNSA. With 7 bases removed from V and 3 bases from J, the gap between germline ends came to 16 bases. The chain's CDR3 is CASISHLRDYEQYF. CDR3 DNA: TGTGCCAGCATCTCCCATTTGAGGGACTACGAGCAGTACTTC.